Following are 30 T cell receptor beta chains from one sample sequenced in a study of chemoradiotherapy in HPV16-positive cancers (dated 2022 in TCRdb). Library creation used the immunoSEQ multiplex PCR assay. This immuneACCESS table, as held by TCRdb, lists in-frame sequences with V and J called but not all clones. Of the missing ones, under half trace to an unresolved V gene in checked studies; the others have no known cause. The sample yields 9,500 to 15,000 clones; roughly 80% were counted once. The ten largest clones add up to more than 0.9% of the sample. Sample collection was performed from a patient who underwent chemoradiotherapy. Receptors originate from a human donor with HPV-associated anogenital cancer.

The chain combines TRBV14 with TRBJ1-2; unclear D gene. Trimming left V 4 bases short and J 0 bases short, with 6 bases between. Germline lookup yields CDR1 SGHDN and CDR2 FVKESK. The CDR3 length is 13 residues. The CDR3 coding sequence is TGTGCCAGCAGCCGGGTCGCTAACTATGGCTACACCTTC. Its translation is CASSRVANYGYTF.

V is TRBV9 and J is TRBJ1-2; D not resolved. Per the germline V gene, CDR1 is SGDLS and CDR2 is YYNGEE. V lost 0 bases and J lost 8, with 8 bases in between. The CDR3 length is 12 residues. CDR3 residues: CASSVVQQGYTF. The CDR3 DNA follows: TGTGCCAGCAGCGTAGTACAGCAGGGCTACACCTTC.

This chain links TRBV19 with TRBJ2-4, with 11 bases that match TRBD2. CDR1 and CDR2 (germline): LNHDA, SQIVND (reference sequence). Trimming cost V 4 bases and J 0 bases; bases outside gene matches: 2. There are 16 residues in the CDR3. CDR3 in amino acids: CASSKTSGVAKNIQYF. In DNA, the CDR3 is TGTGCCAGTAGTAAGACTAGCGGGGTAGCCAAAAACATTCAGTACTTC.

J is TRBJ1-5 and V is TRBV2; perhaps TRBD1 as D (5 bases). Germline CDR1 reads SNHLY; CDR2 reads FYNNEI. Deletions cut 8 bases from V and 0 bases from J, with 11 bases between. The CDR3 is made up of 14 amino acids. The DNA for the CDR3 is TGTGCCAGCGAAAAAGGGGATAGCAATCAGCCCCAGCATTTT. It specifies CASEKGDSNQPQHF.

The chain combines TRBV2 with TRBJ2-7; tentatively, D is TRBD2 (7 bases). The CDR3 has 16 amino acids. V lost 2 bases to trimming and J lost 6 bases, with 20 bases between them. CDR1 SNHLY and CDR2 FYNNEI come from the germline V gene. CDR3 region: CASSERGGAGIIEQYF. In nucleotides, the CDR3 is TGTGCCAGCAGTGAAAGGGGGGGCGCGGGTATCATCGAGCAGTACTTC.

This clone occurred a few times. The chain couples TRBV4-1 to TRBJ1-6; no reliable D call. This CDR3 is 16 amino acids long. Trimming removed 0 bases at V and 7 bases at J, with 13 bases between. Germline V CDR1 and CDR2: MGHRA, YSYEKL. The CDR3 region is CASSQDPVAGNSPLHF. The CDR3 nucleotides read TGCGCCAGCAGCCAAGATCCCGTGGCGGGGAATTCACCCCTCCACTTT.

This chain connects TRBV27 to TRBJ1-2; 7 bases match TRBD1. CDR1 MNHEY and CDR2 SMNVEV come from the germline V gene (reference sequence). V was pared by 6 bases and J by 2 bases, with 18 bases of the junction left unmatched. The CDR3 spans 18 residues. The CDR3 nucleotides are TGTGCCAGCAGATCCACGCTTCTCTACAGGGGTCCCAACTATGGCTACACCTTC. This encodes CASRSTLLYRGPNYGYTF.

V usage is TRBV15 and J usage is TRBJ2-1, with TRBD1 as a possible D gene (7 bases). Germline V gene lookup returns CDR1 LNHNV and CDR2 YYDKDF (reference sequence). With 1 base removed from V and 8 bases from J, the gap between germline ends came to 12 bases. The CDR3 has 14 amino acids. Written as DNA, the CDR3 is TGTGCCACCAGCAGAGTGCAGGGGGGCGATGAGCAGTTCTTC. It yields the protein CATSRVQGGDEQFF.

The rearrangement uses TRBV5-1 and TRBJ2-5, with TRBD2 matching over 8 bases. Germline CDR1 reads SGHRS; CDR2 reads YFSETQ. This CDR3 is 14 amino acids long. With 6 bases clipped from V and 4 bases from J, the junction kept 8 bases outside the gene matches. The DNA for the CDR3 is TGCGCCAGCACCCTCGCGGGGGGCTTAGAGACCCAGTACTTC. Amino acid sequence: CASTLAGGLETQYF.

This chain links TRBV14 with TRBJ2-5; weak D call: TRBD2 (6 bases). V was trimmed by 4 bases and J by 5 bases, leaving 17 bases between them. This CDR3 is built from 15 residues. Per germline, CDR1 SGHDN and CDR2 FVKESK. The CDR3 nucleotides read TGTGCCAGCAGCCGCAGACGGGCAGGAGGGGAGACCCAGTACTTC. This codes for CASSRRRAGGETQYF. The whole variable domain, remainder taken from reference TRBV14 and TRBJ2-5, is EAGVTQFPSHSVIEKGQTVTLRCDPISGHDNLYWYRRVMGKEIKFLLHFVKESKQDESGMPNNRFLAERTGGTYSTLKVQPAELEDSGVYFCASSRRRAGGETQYFGPGTRLLVL.

J is TRBJ2-1 and V is TRBV11-2; no definite D call. Germline CDR1 and CDR2: SGHAT and FQNNGV. V was pared by 1 base and J by 0 bases, with 13 bases between. The CDR3 is 17 amino acids. The CDR3 DNA reads TGTGCCAGCAGCTTAGTGCTGCCTTCCCGCTCCTACAATGAGCAGTTCTTC. Its protein product is CASSLVLPSRSYNEQFF.

The chain employs TRBV9 and TRBJ1-1, with D maybe TRBD1 (5 bases). This CDR3 has 14 amino acids. Trimming took off 4 bases at V and 1 base at J, with 11 bases between the two ends. Germline V gives CDR1 SGDLS, CDR2 YYNGEE. DNA of the CDR3: TGTGCCAGCAGCCCTGGGAGGGGGAACACTGAAGCTTTCTTT. It yields the protein CASSPGRGNTEAFF.

A note on this clone: The sample contains more than one DNA sequence encoding this CDR3. The chain has TRBV7-2 and TRBJ1-3; D gene ambiguous. Germline loops: CDR1 SGHTA, CDR2 FQGNSA. Trimming pared 3 bases from V and 4 bases from J, leaving 1 base between. This CDR3 is 11 amino acids long. The CDR3 reads CASSLGNTIYF. The CDR3 region has the DNA TGTGCCAGCAGCTTGGGAAACACCATATATTTT.

V and J are TRBV30 and TRBJ1-3, with D unclear. V shed 1 base and J shed 0 bases, with 13 bases lying between them. The CDR3 loop spans 16 amino acids. Germline-derived CDR1 and CDR2 are GTSNPN and SVGIG (reference sequence). CDR3 bases: TGTGCCTGGAGTGACGGCGGAGTAAGCTCTGGAAACACCATATATTTT. Its protein product is CAWSDGGVSSGNTIYF.

This chain uses TRBV11-2 with TRBJ2-7; tentatively, D is TRBD1 (5 bases). The V and J ends lost 5 bases and 8 bases respectively, with 10 bases between them. This CDR3 spans 11 amino acids. CDR1 is SGHAT and CDR2 is FQNNGV in the germline V gene. The CDR3 region has the DNA TGTGCCAGCAGCGAAGCAGGGAAGCAGTACTTC. Its protein is CASSEAGKQYF. Filled out from reference TRBV11-2 and TRBJ2-7, the complete variable domain reads EAGVAQSPRYKIIEKRQSVAFWCNPISGHATLYWYQQILGQGPKLLIQFQNNGVVDDSQLPKDRFSAERLKGVDSTLKIQPAKLEDSAVYLCASSEAGKQYFGPGTRLTVT.

The V call is TRBV2, the J call TRBJ1-4; the D gene is possibly TRBD1 (5 bases). The length of the CDR3 is 14 residues. The V end lost 6 bases, the J end lost 7 bases, and 15 bases lay between the germline ends. Germline V gene lookup returns CDR1 SNHLY and CDR2 FYNNEI. CDR3 residues: CASRFFRDGEKLFF. In DNA form, the CDR3 reads TGTGCCAGCAGATTCTTCCGGGACGGTGAAAAACTGTTTTTT.

Notes on this clone: The junction departs from germline at one end; a sequencing error may be responsible. The rearrangement joins TRBV7-2 to TRBJ2-3; 7 bases line up with TRBD2. The CDR3 is 13 residues long. Per germline, CDR1 SGHTA and CDR2 FQGNSA. For the CDR3, the DNA is TGTGCCAGCAGCCTAGCGGACACAGATACGCAGTATTTT. It translates to CASSLADTDTQYF. Full variable domain (rest looked up from reference TRBV7-2 and TRBJ2-3): GAGVSQSPSNKVTEKGKDVELRCDPISGHTALYWYRQSLGQGLEFLIYFQGNSAPDKSGLPSDRFSAERTGGSVSTLTIQRTQQEDSAVYLCASSLADTDTQYFGPGTRLTVL.

The chain uses TRBV27 and TRBJ2-5; D gene unclear. The CDR3 is made up of 11 amino acids. Deletions cut 3 bases from V and 5 bases from J, with 4 bases between. CDR1 MNHEY and CDR2 SMNVEV come from the germline V gene (reference sequence). CDR3: CASSLGETQYF. The CDR3 nucleotides are TGTGCCAGCAGTTTGGGGGAGACCCAGTACTTC.

The rearrangement joins TRBV14 to TRBJ2-1; D is perhaps TRBD1 or TRBD2 (7 bases each). CDR3 length: 14 amino acids. CDR1 is SGHDN and CDR2 is FVKESK in the germline V gene. V shed 4 bases and J shed 7 bases, with 14 bases lying between them. CDR3: CASSLLRGGNEQFF. The DNA for the CDR3 is TGTGCCAGCAGCCTTCTCAGGGGGGGGAATGAGCAGTTCTTC.

The chain carries TRBV5-1 and TRBJ1-4, with TRBD1 matching over 7 bases. V was clipped by 3 bases and J by 8 bases; unmatched bases: 4. From germline, CDR1 is SGHRS and CDR2 YFSETQ. The CDR3 has 13 residues. The CDR3 spells CASSYGQVEKLFF. CDR3 sequence (DNA): TGCGCCAGCAGCTATGGACAGGTCGAAAAACTGTTTTTT. The entire variable domain, with the rest obtained from reference TRBV5-1 and TRBJ1-4, is as follows: KAGVTQTPRYLIKTRGQQVTLSCSPISGHRSVSWYQQTPGQGLQFLFEYFSETQRNKGNFPGRFSGRQFSNSRSEMNVSTLELGDSALYLCASSYGQVEKLFFGSGTQLSVL.

V and J are TRBV6-5 and TRBJ1-1, with D hard to call. The CDR3 runs 13 residues. Germline CDR1 and CDR2: MNHEY and SVGAGI. V gave up 0 bases and J gave up 3 bases, with 5 bases separating them. The CDR3 DNA reads TGTGCCAGCAGTTACTCGGCCGACACTGAAGCTTTCTTT. As protein: CASSYSADTEAFF.

The rearrangement joins TRBV18 to TRBJ2-7, with 7 nucleotides matching TRBD1. V was clipped by 6 bases and J by 5 bases; unmatched bases: 22. The germline V gene encodes CDR1 KGHSH and CDR2 LQKENI. This CDR3 region has 18 residues. The CDR3 nucleotides read TGTGCCAGCTCCCTAGTAGGCGCCACCCAGGGGGTCCGGAACGAGCAGTACTTC. Amino acid sequence: CASSLVGATQGVRNEQYF.

This chain joins TRBV6-1 and TRBJ2-4, with a weak D call TRBD2 (5 bases). Germline lookup yields CDR1 MNHNS and CDR2 SASEGT. The V and J ends lost 0 bases and 8 bases respectively, with 14 bases between them. This CDR3 spans 15 amino acids. CDR3 nucleotide sequence: TGTGCCAGCAGTGAAGCGCTTCGAGGGATACACATTCAGTACTTC. Translated: CASSEALRGIHIQYF.

The CDR3 is CASTSTQGAPLTGYGYTF. The DNA for the CDR3 is TGTGCCAGTACCTCAACACAGGGGGCTCCTCTAACTGGGTATGGCTACACCTTC. The J gene is TRBJ1-2, the V gene TRBV19; 9 nucleotides match TRBD1. In germline, CDR1 is LNHDA, CDR2 SQIVND (reference sequence). Unmatched junction bases numbered 20, after V lost 7 bases and J lost 5 bases. The CDR3 has 18 amino acids.

This chain uses TRBV6-6 with TRBJ1-5; D not resolved. Trimming removed 2 bases from V and 5 bases from J, with 4 bases in between. Germline assignment: CDR1 MNHNY and CDR2 SVGAGI (reference sequence). The CDR3 consists of 12 residues. The CDR3 spells CASSYGDQPQHF. The CDR3 nucleotides read TGTGCCAGCAGTTACGGGGATCAGCCCCAGCATTTT.

The CDR3 DNA follows: TGTGCCAGCAGCTCTAAAAGACTAGCGGGCGCAGATACGCAGTATTTT. Its protein is CASSSKRLAGADTQYF. The chain joins TRBV7-9 to TRBJ2-3; 10 bases map to TRBD2. This CDR3 is 16 amino acids long. Per germline, CDR1 SEHNR and CDR2 FQNEAQ (reference sequence). V lost 4 bases to trimming and J lost 4 bases; unmatched junction nucleotides: 8.

The rearrangement links TRBV18 to TRBJ2-5; D unresolved. Germline CDR1 KGHSH, CDR2 LQKENI. V was trimmed by 3 bases and J by 5 bases, leaving 10 bases between them. This CDR3 has 13 residues. CDR3 sequence (DNA): TGTGCCAGCTCACCGTTAGATGGGGAGACCCAGTACTTC. Protein sequence: CASSPLDGETQYF.

V gene TRBV5-6 combines with J gene TRBJ2-1; unclear D gene. Germline V gives CDR1 SGHDT, CDR2 YYEEEE. The CDR3 has 13 amino acids. V lost 7 bases and J 1 base, leaving 9 bases between the germline ends. CDR3: CASGRTSYNEQFF. The DNA for the CDR3 is TGTGCCAGCGGGCGCACATCCTACAATGAGCAGTTCTTC.

Here the CDR3 reads CASSLQGRYNEQFF. The CDR3 coding sequence is TGCGCCAGCAGCCTTCAGGGCCGTTACAATGAGCAGTTCTTC. This sequence joins TRBV5-1 and TRBJ2-1; D is perhaps TRBD1 (5 bases). Germline V gene sequence: CDR1 SGHRS, CDR2 YFSETQ. V lost 4 bases to trimming and J lost 4 bases, with 12 bases between them. The CDR3 contains 14 residues. Full variable domain (outside the CDR3, taken from reference TRBV5-1 and TRBJ2-1): KAGVTQTPRYLIKTRGQQVTLSCSPISGHRSVSWYQQTPGQGLQFLFEYFSETQRNKGNFPGRFSGRQFSNSRSEMNVSTLELGDSALYLCASSLQGRYNEQFFGPGTRLTVL.

Remarks on this clone: Germline is not matched at one junction end, which may reflect a read error. This chain joins TRBV2 and TRBJ1-5, with TRBD1 identical over 8 bases. The CDR3 is 15 residues long. Germline CDR1 and CDR2: SNHLY and FYNNEI. This CDR3 reads CASSEGTGYNQPQHF. CDR3 nucleotide sequence: TGTGCCAGCAGCGAAGGGACAGGCTACAATCAGCCCCAGCATTTT.